Listed below are T cell receptor beta chains from one sample, sequenced in a study of control samples from healthy donors and cancer patients. TCRdb keeps only in-frame clones here, not all; method: immunoSEQ multiplex PCR. This sample has over 50,000 clones, with approximately 85% found just once. The source material was blood. The receptors were gathered from a man aged 45-60 years in good health. CDR3s include the opening cysteine and the closing phenylalanine or tryptophan. A D gene is named only where the DNA matches it firmly. Size is stated for part of the rows, as once, few or many counts, or as a class when the clone is expanded.

>TRBJ1-1|NA|NA|13|TRBV3-1/TRBV3-2
TGTGCCAGCAGCGACACAGGGAGCACTGAAGCTTTCTTT
CASSDTGSTEAFF
>TRBJ2-1|NA|NA|15|TRBV5-1
TGCGCCAGCAGCATCGACAATGGAAGGAGAAATGAGCAGTTCTTC
CASSIDNGRRNEQFF
>TRBJ2-7|NA|NA|14|TRBV5-4
TGTGCCAGCAGCCCGACAGAGAATCGCTACGAGCAGTACTTC
CASSPTENRYEQYF
>TRBJ1-1|NA|NA|16|TRBV19
TGTGCCAGCCTCCCGCTTGGGGGGACCGCGAACACTGAAGCTTTCTTT
CASLPLGGTANTEAFF
>TRBJ1-3|NA|NA|16|TRBV11-3
TGTGCCAGCAGCTCCCAGGACAGTATCGAGGGAAACACCATATATTTT
CASSSQDSIEGNTIYF
>TRBJ1-3|NA|NA|14|TRBV30
TGTGCCTGGAGTGATCTGGGGGGCGGAAACACCATATATTTT
CAWSDLGGGNTIYF
>TRBJ2-3|NA|NA|13|TRBV18
TGTGCCAGCTCACCACCGGTCACAGATACGCAGTATTTT
CASSPPVTDTQYF
>TRBJ2-7|TRBD2|few|17|TRBV6-2/TRBV6-3
TGTGCCAGCAGTTACCGGCCGGGACTAGCGGGACAGTACGAGCAGTACTTC
CASSYRPGLAGQYEQYF
>TRBJ2-4|NA|NA|16|TRBV28
TGTGCCAGCAGTTCGGACGGCGTGGTAGCCAAAAACATTCAGTACTTC
CASSSDGVVAKNIQYF
>TRBJ2-7|TRBD2|NA|16|TRBV4-2
TGTGCCAGCAGCCATTACCTAGCGGGAGCCTCCTACGAGCAGTACTTC
CASSHYLAGASYEQYF
>TRBJ1-1|NA|NA|15|TRBV9
TGTGCCAGCAGCGTCGAACCCGGGTGGAACACTGAAGCTTTCTTT
CASSVEPGWNTEAFF
>TRBJ2-7|NA|NA|16|TRBV6-1
TGTGCCAGCAGTGAAGCGCTTCAGAGGACAGACTACGAGCAGTACTTC
CASSEALQRTDYEQYF
>TRBJ2-3|NA|NA|18|TRBV7-2
TGTGCCAGCAGCTTAGTAATAACGGGGCCTATTTACACAGATACGCAGTATTTT
CASSLVITGPIYTDTQYF
>TRBJ1-6|NA|once|16|TRBV9
TGTGCCAGCAGCGCGAGGGAAGGCCCCTATAATTCACCCCTCCACTTT
CASSAREGPYNSPLHF
>TRBJ1-2|TRBD1|NA|18|TRBV7-9
TGTGCCAGCAGCTTAGATGGGACAGGGACTGTGCTTAAGTATGGCTACACCTTC
CASSLDGTGTVLKYGYTF
>TRBJ2-1|TRBD2|NA|15|TRBV28
TGTGCCAGCAGTTTTGGGCTAGCGGGAGGCGGTGAGCAGTTCTTC
CASSFGLAGGGEQFF
>TRBJ1-5|NA|NA|14|TRBV10-3
TGTGCCATCAGTGGACAGACTAGCAATCAGCCCCAGCATTTT
CAISGQTSNQPQHF
>TRBJ2-7|TRBD1|NA|14|TRBV10-3
TGTGCCATCAGTGAGGGACAGGGATCCTACGAGCAGTACTTC
CAISEGQGSYEQYF
>TRBJ2-3|NA|NA|12|TRBV9
TGTGCCAGCAGCGTAGAAACAGATACGCAGTATTTT
CASSVETDTQYF
>TRBJ1-3|NA|NA|17|TRBV6-6
TGTGCCAGCAGTCGGAGCCGGACAGAGAGCTCTGGAAACACCATATATTTT
CASSRSRTESSGNTIYF
>TRBJ2-3|TRBD2|NA|17|TRBV4-2
TGTGCCAGCAGCCAAGGAATCTGGACTAGCGGCACAGATACGCAGTATTTT
CASSQGIWTSGTDTQYF
>TRBJ2-4|NA|few|15|TRBV7-2
TGTGCCAGCAGCTTAGCAAGGCTAGCCAAAAACATTCAGTACTTC
CASSLARLAKNIQYF
>TRBJ1-2|TRBD1|NA|15|TRBV30
TGTGCCTGGAGTGTAGAGGGACAGGGACGCTATGGCTACACCTTC
CAWSVEGQGRYGYTF
>TRBJ1-6|NA|NA|13|TRBV12-3/TRBV12-4
TGTGCCAGCATCTCTGCCGGAAATTCACCCCTCCACTTT
CASISAGNSPLHF
>TRBJ2-1|NA|NA|15|TRBV5-7
TGTGCCAGCAGCTTAGGGGCCTCCTACTACAATGAGCAGTTCTTC
CASSLGASYYNEQFF
>TRBJ1-5|NA|NA|14|TRBV6-5
TGTGCCAGCAGCCACGGGGGGAAGGGACAGCCCCAGCATTTT
CASSHGGKGQPQHF
>TRBJ2-2|NA|few|12|TRBV12-3/TRBV12-4
TGTGCCAGCAGTTTTATGGGCCGGGAGCTGTTTTTT
CASSFMGRELFF
>TRBJ1-5|NA|NA|12|TRBV28
TGTGCCAGCACTGTGGGCGGGCAGCCCCAGCATTTT
CASTVGGQPQHF
>TRBJ2-5|NA|once|12|TRBV2
TGTGCCAGCAGGCAGGCCGAAGAGACCCAGTACTTC
CASRQAEETQYF
>TRBJ2-3|NA|NA|14|TRBV6-1
TGTGCCAGCAGTGACAGGGGATCCACAGATACGCAGTATTTT
CASSDRGSTDTQYF
>TRBJ1-4|NA|NA|16|TRBV15
TGTGCCACCAGCAGAGATTACGGGGGTAAAACCGAAAAACTGTTTTTT
CATSRDYGGKTEKLFF
>TRBJ2-3|NA|NA|15|TRBV19
TGTGCCAGTAATATCGGAGGTTTCAACACAGATACGCAGTATTTT
CASNIGGFNTDTQYF
>TRBJ2-3|TRBD1|NA|18|TRBV18
TGTGCCAGCTCACCCGACAGGGGGCGGGAAGGAGATACAGATACGCAGTATTTT
CASSPDRGREGDTDTQYF
>TRBJ2-5|NA|NA|13|TRBV7-9
TGTGCCAGCAGCTTAGCGGGTCATGAGACCCAGTACTTC
CASSLAGHETQYF
>TRBJ1-1|NA|NA|15|TRBV29-1
TGCAGCGTTGTTGCAGGCCCCACACTGAACACTGAAGCTTTCTTT
CSVVAGPTLNTEAFF
>TRBJ2-2|NA|NA|11|TRBV12-3/TRBV12-4
TGTGCTAGCCGGTTGAGCGGGGAGCTGTTTTTT
CASRLSGELFF
>TRBJ2-5|NA|once|18|TRBV10-1
TGCGCCAGCAGTGAGTCTAATTATATGACAGACGGTAAAGAGACCCAGTACTTC
CASSESNYMTDGKETQYF
>TRBJ1-1|NA|NA|15|TRBV29-1
TGCAGCGTTGAAGCCCTTACTGAGAGATACACTGAAGCTTTCTTT
CSVEALTERYTEAFF
>TRBJ2-7|TRBD2|NA|15|TRBV7-9
TGTGCCAGCAGCTTACTAGCGGGAGCACCAGACGAGCAGTACTTC
CASSLLAGAPDEQYF
>TRBJ1-2|NA|NA|15|TRBV6-5
TGTGCCAGCAGTTACTCCGGGGGTGAGGGCTATGGCTACACCTTC
CASSYSGGEGYGYTF
>TRBJ2-3|NA|NA|17|TRBV7-9
TGTGCCAGCACCGTGGGACTCCGGGACATGGGGACAGATACGCAGTATTTT
CASTVGLRDMGTDTQYF